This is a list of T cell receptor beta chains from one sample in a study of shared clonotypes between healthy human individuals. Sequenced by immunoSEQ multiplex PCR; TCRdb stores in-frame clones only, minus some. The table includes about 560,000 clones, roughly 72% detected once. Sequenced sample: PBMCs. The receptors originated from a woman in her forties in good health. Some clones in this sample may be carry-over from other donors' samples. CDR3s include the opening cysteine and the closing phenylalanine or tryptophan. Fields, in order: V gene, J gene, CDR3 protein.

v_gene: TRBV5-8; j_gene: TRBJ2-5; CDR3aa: CASSPGTGRETQYF
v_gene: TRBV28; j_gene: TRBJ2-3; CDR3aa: CASSLPGSPTDTQYF
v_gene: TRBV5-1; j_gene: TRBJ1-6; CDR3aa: CASSLGRRLNSPLHF
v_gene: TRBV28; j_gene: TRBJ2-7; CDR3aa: CASNSDTPYEQYF
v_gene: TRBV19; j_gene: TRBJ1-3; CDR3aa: CASTRAGNAGNTIYF
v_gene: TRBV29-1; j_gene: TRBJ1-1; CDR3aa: CSAKGRMENTEAFF
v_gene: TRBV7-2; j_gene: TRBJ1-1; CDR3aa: CASSRQGGTEAFF
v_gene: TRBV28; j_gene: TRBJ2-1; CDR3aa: CASSDPGTLLYNEQFF
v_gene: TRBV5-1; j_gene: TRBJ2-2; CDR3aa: CASSRRQTNTGELFF
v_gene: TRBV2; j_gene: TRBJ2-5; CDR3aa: CASSVQGPQETQYF
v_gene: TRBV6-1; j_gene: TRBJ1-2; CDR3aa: CASSEDFYGTGGDYGYTF
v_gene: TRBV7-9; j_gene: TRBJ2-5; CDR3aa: CASSPWTSKLETQYF
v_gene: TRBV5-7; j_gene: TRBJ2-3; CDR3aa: CASSFGGTDTQYF
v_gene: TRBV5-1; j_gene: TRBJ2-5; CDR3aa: CASSPHASGAYQETQYF
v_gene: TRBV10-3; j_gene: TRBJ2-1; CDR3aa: CAISESGGVAHEQFF
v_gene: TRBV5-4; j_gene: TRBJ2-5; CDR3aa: CASSLRTSGRGETQYF
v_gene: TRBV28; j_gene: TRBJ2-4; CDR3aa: CASSSQGALNIQYF
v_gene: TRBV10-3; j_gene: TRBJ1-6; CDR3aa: CAISTGSGNSPLHF
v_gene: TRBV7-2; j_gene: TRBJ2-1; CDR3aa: CASSTWTGNEQFF
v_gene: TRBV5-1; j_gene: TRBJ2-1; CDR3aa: CASSLAMGTKQFF
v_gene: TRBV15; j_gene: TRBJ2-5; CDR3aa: CATSKTLGRTQETQYF
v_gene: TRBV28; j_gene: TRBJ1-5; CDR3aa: CASRRNGRGRQPQHF
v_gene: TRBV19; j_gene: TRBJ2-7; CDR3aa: CASSIEDSYEQYF
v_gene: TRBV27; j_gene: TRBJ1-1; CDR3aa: CASSLFINTEAFF
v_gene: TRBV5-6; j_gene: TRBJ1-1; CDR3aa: CASSRGGVNTEAFF
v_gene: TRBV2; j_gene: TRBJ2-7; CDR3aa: CASSYGGEQYF
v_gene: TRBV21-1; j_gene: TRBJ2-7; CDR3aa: CASSTPSGRQSEQYF
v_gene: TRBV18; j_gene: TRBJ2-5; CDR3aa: CASSPPNEETQYF
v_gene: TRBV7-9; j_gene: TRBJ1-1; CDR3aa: CASSLGLYDREEAFF
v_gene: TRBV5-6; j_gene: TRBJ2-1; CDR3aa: CASSPSTGASYNEQFF
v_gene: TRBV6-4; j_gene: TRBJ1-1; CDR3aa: CASRGQGDTEAFF